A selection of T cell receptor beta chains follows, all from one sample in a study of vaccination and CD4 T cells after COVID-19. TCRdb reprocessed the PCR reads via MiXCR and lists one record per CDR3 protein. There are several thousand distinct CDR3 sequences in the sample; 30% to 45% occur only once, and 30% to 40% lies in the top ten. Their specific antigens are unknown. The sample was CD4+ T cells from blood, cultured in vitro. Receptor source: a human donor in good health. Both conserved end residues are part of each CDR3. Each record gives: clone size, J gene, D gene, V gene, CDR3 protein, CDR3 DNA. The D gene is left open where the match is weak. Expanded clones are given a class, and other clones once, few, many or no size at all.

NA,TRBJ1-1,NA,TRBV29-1,CSVATPENTEAFF,TGCAGCGTAGCCACCCCGGAAAACACTGAAGCTTTCTTT
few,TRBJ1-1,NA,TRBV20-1,CSARDPPGVNTEAFF,TGCAGTGCTAGAGACCCCCCGGGGGTGAACACTGAAGCTTTCTTT
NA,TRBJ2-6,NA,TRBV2,CASISTGANVLTF,TGTGCCAGCATATCGACTGGGGCCAACGTCCTGACTTTC
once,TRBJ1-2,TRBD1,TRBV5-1,CASSLQTGNAYGYTF,TGCGCCAGCAGCCTCCAGACAGGGAACGCTTATGGCTACACCTTC
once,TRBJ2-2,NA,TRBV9,CASSTHTGELFF,TGTGCCAGCAGCACCCACACCGGGGAGCTGTTTTTT
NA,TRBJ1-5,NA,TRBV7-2,CASTQTGSNQPQHF,TGTGCCAGCACTCAAACGGGAAGCAATCAGCCCCAGCATTTT
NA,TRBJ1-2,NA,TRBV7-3,CASSLTYGTQNGYTF,TGTGCCAGCAGCTTAACATACGGGACACAGAACGGCTACACCTTC
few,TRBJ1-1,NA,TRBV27,CASSLSEGLGAEAFF,TGTGCCAGCAGTTTATCGGAGGGACTTGGGGCTGAAGCTTTCTTT
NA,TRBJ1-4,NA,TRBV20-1,CSATAQGEKLFF,TGCAGTGCTACGGCCCAGGGCGAAAAACTGTTTTTT
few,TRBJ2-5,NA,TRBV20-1,CSANKRGWEETQYF,TGCAGTGCAAACAAGCGAGGGTGGGAAGAGACCCAGTACTTC
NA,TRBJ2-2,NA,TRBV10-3,CAFSENTDTGELFF,TGTGCCTTCAGTGAAAACACAGACACCGGGGAGCTGTTTTTT
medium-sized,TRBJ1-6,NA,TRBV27,CASSLFGGARNNSPLHF,TGTGCCAGCAGTTTATTCGGGGGGGCGCGGAATAATTCACCCCTCCACTTT
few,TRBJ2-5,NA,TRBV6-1,CASRAGAHSETQYF,TGTGCCAGCCGGGCGGGGGCTCACTCAGAGACCCAGTACTTC
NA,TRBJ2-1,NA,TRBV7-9,CASSLGGVLITGRDEQFF,TGTGCCAGCAGCTTGGGGGGAGTCCTTATAACGGGACGGGATGAGCAGTTCTTC
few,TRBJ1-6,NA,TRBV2,CASTPGHIVNGNSPLHF,TGTGCCAGCACCCCGGGACACATCGTAAATGGCAATTCACCCCTCCACTTT
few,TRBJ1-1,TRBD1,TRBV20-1,CSAAGTGGVGTEAFF,TGCAGTGCGGCGGGGACAGGGGGGGTAGGCACTGAAGCTTTCTTT
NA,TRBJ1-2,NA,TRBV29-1,CSVEESSGARDGYTF,TGCAGCGTTGAAGAGTCATCAGGGGCGAGGGATGGCTACACCTTC
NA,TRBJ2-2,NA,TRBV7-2,CASTPARVITGELFF,TGTGCCAGCACCCCCGCGCGGGTGATCACCGGGGAGCTGTTTTTT
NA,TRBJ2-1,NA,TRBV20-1,CSARRPGDEQFF,TGCAGTGCTAGAAGGCCGGGGGATGAGCAGTTCTTC
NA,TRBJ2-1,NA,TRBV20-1,CSARDLGVGSSYNEQFF,TGCAGTGCTAGAGATCTCGGGGTTGGGAGCTCCTACAATGAGCAGTTCTTC
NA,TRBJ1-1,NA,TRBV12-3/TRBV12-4,CASSLTMNTEAFF,TGTGCCAGCAGTTTAACCATGAACACTGAAGCTTTCTTT
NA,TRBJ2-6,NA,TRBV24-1,CATSDSGRANVLTF,TGTGCCACCAGTGATTCCGGGAGGGCCAACGTCCTGACTTTC
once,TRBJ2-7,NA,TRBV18,CASSPDRNEQYF,TGTGCCAGCTCTCCCGACAGGAACGAGCAGTACTTC
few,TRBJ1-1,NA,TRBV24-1,CATSDPNTEAFF,TGTGCCACCAGTGATCCGAACACTGAAGCTTTCTTT
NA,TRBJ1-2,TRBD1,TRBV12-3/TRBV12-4,CASSPDRGYGYTF,TGTGCCAGCAGCCCTGACAGGGGCTATGGCTACACCTTC
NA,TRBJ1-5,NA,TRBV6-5,CASSSLGVPRGPQHF,TGTGCCAGCAGTTCCTTAGGTGTCCCAAGAGGGCCCCAGCATTTT
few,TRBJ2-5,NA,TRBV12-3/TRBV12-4,CASSLIWETQYF,TGTGCCAGCAGTTTAATCTGGGAGACCCAGTACTTC
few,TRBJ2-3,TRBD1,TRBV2,CASSEARGGHTQYF,TGTGCCAGCAGTGAAGCGCGAGGGGGCCATACGCAGTATTTT
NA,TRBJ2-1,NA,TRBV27,CASTKQGKTYNEQFF,TGTGCCAGTACAAAACAGGGCAAGACCTACAATGAGCAGTTCTTC
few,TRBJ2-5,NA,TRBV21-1,CASSKEGGQETQYF,TGTGCCAGCAGCAAAGAAGGGGGGCAAGAGACCCAGTACTTC
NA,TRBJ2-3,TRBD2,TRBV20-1,CSAPLAESTDTQYF,TGCAGTGCCCCACTAGCGGAGAGCACAGATACGCAGTATTTT
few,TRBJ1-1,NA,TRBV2,CATYRDQGTEAFF,TGTGCCACCTACCGGGACCAGGGCACTGAAGCTTTCTTT
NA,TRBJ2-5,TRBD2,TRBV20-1,CSATGLAAFSILETQYF,TGCAGTGCTACCGGACTAGCGGCCTTCTCCATTCTAGAGACCCAGTACTTC
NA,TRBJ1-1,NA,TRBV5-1,CASSWDKNTEAFF,TGCGCCAGCAGCTGGGACAAGAACACTGAAGCTTTCTTT
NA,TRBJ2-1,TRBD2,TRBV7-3,CASSLGAGGPNEQFF,TGTGCCAGCAGCTTAGGAGCGGGGGGGCCGAATGAGCAGTTCTTC